These 13 T cell receptor beta chains were all obtained from the same sample, sequenced in a study of cytomegalovirus exposure and HLA in healthy donors. The PCR contained 60 Vbeta and 13 Jbeta primers. Measured with immunoSEQ multiplex PCR; TCRdb has only the in-frame clones, and not every one. Here the sample spans tens of thousands of clones, roughly 73% being singletons. Sequencing was performed on PBMCs. The receptors stem from a man aged 35 to 55 in good health and CMV-seronegative.

The CDR3 DNA reads TGTGCCAGCAGTGAACTCGGGAGCTCCTACAATGAGCAGTTCTTC. Its translation: CASSELGSSYNEQFF. J is TRBJ2-1 and V is TRBV2; tentatively, D is TRBD2 (6 bases). Trimming removed 2 bases at V and 0 bases at J, with 8 bases between. The germline gives CDR1 SNHLY, CDR2 FYNNEI. The CDR3 sequence is 15 residues long.

V and J are TRBV10-3 and TRBJ2-3; 10 bases agree with TRBD2. Germline CDR1 and CDR2: ENHRY and SYGVKD. Trimming cost V 4 bases and J 3 bases; bases outside gene matches: 7. The CDR3 covers 16 residues. The CDR3, as DNA: TGTGCCATCAGTGGGGGGGCTAGCGGGAGTACAGATACGCAGTATTTT. Translating gives CAISGGASGSTDTQYF.

The chain uses TRBV19 and TRBJ2-7; weak D call: TRBD1 (5 bases). Germline CDR1 is LNHDA and CDR2 is SQIVND (reference sequence). CDR3 length equals 13 residues. Trimming cost V 4 bases and J 4 bases, with 11 bases left between them. This chain's CDR3 is CASSKWTNYEQYF. CDR3 sequence (DNA): TGTGCCAGTAGTAAGTGGACAAATTACGAGCAGTACTTC.

Of note for this clone: A junction end diverges from the germline sequence, so it may reflect a read error. This chain joins TRBV13 and TRBJ2-1, with D perhaps matching TRBD2 (6 bases). The germline gives CDR1 PRHDT, CDR2 FYEKMQ (reference sequence). The CDR3 is made up of 15 amino acids. This CDR3 reads CASGLVGGIHNEQFF. CDR3 DNA: TGTGCCAGCGGCTTAGTTGGCGGGATCCACAATGAGCAGTTCTTC.

V gene TRBV18 combines with J gene TRBJ1-1; TRBD1 aligns across 8 bases. This CDR3 contains 15 residues. Germline loops: CDR1 KGHSH, CDR2 LQKENI. J gave up 1 base and V 1 base, and 2 bases lay outside the gene matches. The DNA of the CDR3 is TGTGCCAGCTCACCACTCGGACAGGGGAACACTGAAGCTTTCTTT. This sequence encodes CASSPLGQGNTEAFF.

The rearrangement links TRBV25-1 to TRBJ2-3; D is perhaps TRBD1 (5 bases). This CDR3 comprises 14 residues. Trimming removed 4 bases from V and 4 bases from J, with 12 bases in between. CDR1 MGHDK and CDR2 SYGVNS come from the germline V gene. CDR3 protein: CASSAPGYSDTQYF. The DNA of the CDR3 is TGTGCCAGCAGTGCACCAGGGTATTCAGATACGCAGTATTTT.

The chain has TRBV7-9 and TRBJ2-1; the match to TRBD2 covers 7 bases. The trim removed 3 bases at V and 6 bases at J, leaving 8 bases unmatched. The germline CDR1 and CDR2 sequences are SEHNR and FQNEAQ (reference sequence). This CDR3 region has 15 residues. The CDR3 sequence: CASSFLAAGINEQFF. The CDR3 DNA reads TGTGCCAGCAGCTTCCTAGCGGCGGGGATCAATGAGCAGTTCTTC.

This chain uses TRBV27 with TRBJ1-5, with TRBD1 as a possible D gene (5 bases). V was clipped by 5 bases and J by 4 bases, with 12 bases between them. In germline, CDR1 is MNHEY, CDR2 SMNVEV (reference sequence). The length of the CDR3 is 14 residues. The CDR3 region is CASSPDRKNQPQHF. Written as DNA, the CDR3 is TGTGCCAGCAGTCCCGACAGAAAGAATCAGCCCCAGCATTTT.

Ten or more counts support this clone. The sample holds other DNA sequences that translate to the same CDR3. J is TRBJ1-5 and V is TRBV10-2; no clear D gene. The CDR3 spans 13 residues. V was pared by 2 bases and J by 2 bases, with 4 bases between. From germline, CDR1 is WSHSY and CDR2 SAAADI. DNA of the CDR3: TGCGCCAGCAGTGAGCAGGGCAATCAGCCCCAGCATTTT. It encodes CASSEQGNQPQHF.

V usage is TRBV6-6 and J usage is TRBJ1-5; 10 bases agree with TRBD1. The CDR3 length is 15 residues. Germline assignment: CDR1 MNHNY and CDR2 SVGAGI (reference sequence). V was pared by 2 bases and J by 2 bases, with 0 bases of the junction left unmatched. CDR3 loop: CASSYGQGGNQPQHF. CDR3 bases: TGTGCCAGCAGTTACGGACAGGGGGGCAATCAGCCCCAGCATTTT.

Comment on this clone: One end of the junction is discordant with germline, which a read error may explain. The chain carries TRBV28 and TRBJ1-2, with D perhaps matching TRBD1 (6 bases). The CDR3 is 14 amino acids. Germline-derived CDR1 and CDR2 are MDHEN and SYDVKM. The CDR3 protein is CASSLFGGGPRASF. CDR3 in DNA: TGTGCCAGCAGTTTATTTGGGGGGGGCCCTCGGGCCTCCTTC.

This sequence joins TRBV4-1 and TRBJ2-2; D is uncertain. CDR1 MGHRA and CDR2 YSYEKL come from the germline V gene. V was clipped by 6 bases and J by 1 base, with 12 bases between them. The length of the CDR3 is 15 residues. The CDR3 spells CASSAKTQNTGELFF. For the CDR3, the DNA is TGCGCCAGCAGTGCGAAGACACAGAACACCGGGGAGCTGTTTTTT.

The chain combines TRBV13 with TRBJ2-7; TRBD1 might be the D (6 bases). From germline, CDR1 is PRHDT and CDR2 FYEKMQ (reference sequence). The CDR3 is made up of 15 amino acids. V was shortened by 1 base and J by 0 bases, with 10 bases between the two germline ends. As DNA, the CDR3 is TGTGCCAGCAGCTTAGTCGGGACACGCTCCTACGAGCAGTACTTC. Protein sequence: CASSLVGTRSYEQYF. The full variable domain, rest sourced from reference TRBV13 and TRBJ2-7, is AAGVIQSPRHLIKEKRETATLKCYPIPRHDTVYWYQQGPGQDPQFLISFYEKMQSDKGSIPDRFSAQQFSDYHSELNMSSLELGDSALYFCASSLVGTRSYEQYFGPGTRLTVT.